The subject of this entry is one T cell receptor beta chain. The antigen remains unidentified. The sample comes from a study of graft-versus-host responses after intestinal transplantation. Across the study: The transplants performed in recipients were multivisceral, liver-intestinal, or isolated intestinal. All recipients got anti-thymocyte globulin induction, then tacrolimus and steroids for roughly 3 years. The study, taken as a whole, reports: GvH clones were found in recipient marrow; some appeared first in ileum or blood. High graft-versus-host to host-versus-graft clonal ratios were found in allografts of patients who had graft-donor T cell macrochimerism.

The assay was immunoSEQ multiplex PCR, and TCRdb's table has in-frame clones only and misses some. The sample includes tens of thousands of clones, around 90% seen only once; the top ten take under 0.55%. CDR1 and CDR2 from the germline V gene are SGHRS and YFSETQ. The CDR3 is 14 amino acids. Trimming shortened V by 1 base and J by 3 bases, and 11 bases separated the two germline ends. This sequence joins TRBV5-1 and TRBJ2-7; D might be TRBD2 (6 bases). The clonotype comes from a human donor who received an intestinal transplant. The input for sequencing was unstimulated CD8+ T cells sorted from spleen or lymph node cells, taken before intestinal transplant. This CDR3 is CASSLRQGGYEQYF. CDR3 nucleotide sequence: TGCGCCAGCAGCTTGCGGCAGGGAGGCTACGAGCAGTACTTC.